A single sample is the source of the 30 T cell receptor beta chains below, sequenced in a study of OX40 agonist ivuxolimab in advanced cancers. The method was immunoSEQ multiplex PCR; TCRdb's version includes in-frame clones alone and lacks a portion of them. The repertoire has 8,500 to 13,000 clones, more than 65% of them found once; the top ten carry roughly 40%. The source material was CD4+ or CD8+ T cells sorted from blood, sampled in a trial of the OX40 agonist ivuxolimab. The receptors originated from an adult with an advanced solid tumor such as melanoma, head and neck, liver or kidney cancer.

The chain joins TRBV2 to TRBJ1-1; D remains unclear. The length of the CDR3 is 15 residues. Germline CDR1 is SNHLY and CDR2 is FYNNEI. Trimming took 1 base from V and 1 from J, leaving 10 bases between them. The CDR3 sequence is CASSEDGRRNTEAFF. CDR3 nucleotide sequence: TGTGCCAGCAGTGAAGACGGACGCAGGAACACTGAAGCTTTCTTT.

The V and J genes are TRBV7-9 and TRBJ2-1, with TRBD1 identical over 8 bases. Germline CDR1 and CDR2: SEHNR and FQNEAQ (reference sequence). The CDR3 loop spans 16 amino acids. V lost 6 bases and J lost 2; bases outside the gene matches: 9. Written as DNA, the CDR3 is TGTGCCAGCAGACCAAGGACAGGGAGGACCTACAATGAGCAGTTCTTC. Protein: CASRPRTGRTYNEQFF.

The chain has TRBV13 and TRBJ1-2; 10 bases fit TRBD1. The CDR3 contains 13 residues. V shed 5 bases and J 8 bases; nucleotides not matched to a gene: 5. Germline CDR1 and CDR2: PRHDT and FYEKMQ (reference sequence). CDR3 in amino acids: CASSTGTGDGYTF. The CDR3 coding sequence is TGTGCCAGCAGCACCGGGACAGGGGACGGCTACACCTTC.

The genes are TRBV4-3 and TRBJ2-7; the match to TRBD1 covers 11 bases. Germline V gene lookup returns CDR1 LGHNA and CDR2 YSLEER. CDR3 size: 15 residues. With 0 bases clipped from V and 3 bases from J, the junction kept 1 base outside the gene matches. The CDR3 region has the DNA TGCGCCAGCAGCCAAGAAGGGACAGGGGGCTACGAGCAGTACTTC. It translates to CASSQEGTGGYEQYF.

The chain uses TRBV23-1 and TRBJ1-2; unclear D gene. TRBV23-1 is reported as an ORF; its role is uncertain. V was cut by 6 bases and J by 12 bases, with 23 bases left in between. This CDR3 has 14 amino acids. The CDR3 sequence: CASSQDRVGQSHTF. The CDR3 DNA follows: TGCGCCAGCAGCCAAGATCGGGTGGGCCAGTCTCACACCTTC.

The chain has TRBV15 and TRBJ2-3; 11 bases agree with TRBD2. The CDR3 consists of 18 residues. V shed 5 bases, J shed 4 bases, and the junction held 14 bases outside the gene matches. Per germline, CDR1 LNHNV and CDR2 YYDKDF (reference sequence). CDR3 protein: CATSDRSSSGGAPDTQYF. CDR3 coding DNA: TGTGCCACCAGCGACCGATCCAGTAGCGGGGGGGCCCCAGATACGCAGTATTTT. The full variable domain, with the rest looked up from reference TRBV15 and TRBJ2-3, is DAMVIQNPRYQVTQFGKPVTLSCSQTLNHNVMYWYQQKSSQAPKLLFHYYDKDFNNEADTPDNFQSRRPNTSFCFLDIRSPGLGDTAMYLCATSDRSSSGGAPDTQYFGPGTRLTVL.

This chain uses TRBV6-1 with TRBJ1-4, with TRBD1 identical over 10 bases. The V gene's germline CDR1 is MNHNS and CDR2 SASEGT. The CDR3 sequence is 15 residues long. V trimming: 0 bases; J trimming: 6 bases; junction bases outside the gene matches: 1. The CDR3 coding sequence is TGTGCCAGCAGTGAAGCGACAGGGGGCTATGAAAAACTGTTTTTT. Translation: CASSEATGGYEKLFF.

The V and J genes are TRBV7-8 and TRBJ1-4; 8 bases are a match to TRBD1. V trimming: 5 bases; J trimming: 13 bases; junction bases outside the gene matches: 15. CDR1 is SGHVS, CDR2 FQNEAQ, per germline. This CDR3 has 15 residues. The CDR3 region is CASSHRTGPQGGLFF. DNA for the CDR3: TGTGCCAGCAGCCACCGGACAGGGCCTCAGGGGGGACTGTTTTTT.

The chain has TRBV27 and TRBJ2-7; 8 bases are shared with TRBD1. The CDR3 has 14 residues. Trimming cost V 4 bases and J 9 bases; bases outside gene matches: 11. Germline CDR1 is MNHEY and CDR2 is SMNVEV (reference sequence). The CDR3 here is CASSSGTGLIGQYF. The DNA for the CDR3 is TGTGCCAGCAGTTCCGGGACAGGCCTCATTGGGCAGTACTTC.

The rearrangement uses TRBV9 and TRBJ2-3; D uncertain. V lost 0 bases to trimming and J lost 11 bases, with 13 bases between them. This CDR3 contains 13 residues. CDR1 is SGDLS and CDR2 is YYNGEE in the germline V gene. The CDR3 sequence: CASSVESPDRQYF. The CDR3 nucleotides are TGTGCCAGCAGCGTAGAGAGCCCAGATCGGCAGTATTTT. The variable domain in full, completed from reference TRBV9 and TRBJ2-3, reads DSGVTQTPKHLITATGQRVTLRCSPRSGDLSVYWYQQSLDQGLQFLIQYYNGEERAKGNILERFSAQQFPDLHSELNLSSLELGDSALYFCASSVESPDRQYFGPGTRLTVL.

The chain joins TRBV5-1 to TRBJ1-2; the match to TRBD1 covers 9 bases. Germline lookup yields CDR1 SGHRS and CDR2 YFSETQ. Unmatched junction bases numbered 4, after V lost 5 bases and J lost 2 bases. This CDR3 has 14 amino acids. The CDR3 region is CASRKDRGNYGYTF. The CDR3 DNA sequence: TGCGCCAGCAGAAAAGACAGGGGGAACTATGGCTACACCTTC.

The V and J genes are TRBV5-4 and TRBJ2-2; D might be TRBD2 (5 bases). The CDR3 extends over 14 amino acids. Germline V CDR1 and CDR2: SGHNT, YYREEE (reference sequence). V was trimmed by 4 bases and J by 6 bases, leaving 13 bases between them. The CDR3 is CASSQRGLAGELFF. The DNA for the CDR3 is TGTGCCAGCAGCCAGAGAGGGCTCGCCGGGGAGCTGTTTTTT.

The rearrangement joins TRBV27 to TRBJ2-1; 10 bases are a match to TRBD2. This CDR3 is built from 15 residues. Germline V gene lookup returns CDR1 MNHEY and CDR2 SMNVEV (reference sequence). V was pared by 4 bases and J by 2 bases, with 2 bases of the junction left unmatched. The CDR3 loop reads CASSSLAGAYNEQFF. DNA for the CDR3: TGTGCCAGCAGTTCCCTAGCGGGAGCCTACAATGAGCAGTTCTTC.

The chain employs TRBV4-3 and TRBJ2-1; D is unclear. The germline V gene has CDR1 LGHNA and CDR2 YSLEER. V lost 0 bases to trimming and J lost 9 bases, with 15 bases between them. This CDR3 region has 15 residues. The CDR3 DNA reads TGCGCCAGCAGCCAAGATTGGGAAGGGTATCCTGAGCAGTTCTTC. It codes for CASSQDWEGYPEQFF.

The rearrangement links TRBV7-3 to TRBJ2-7, with 11 bases fitting TRBD1. CDR1 and CDR2 (germline): SGHTA, FQGTGA. The CDR3 consists of 14 residues. The junction had 5 bases not matched to a gene; V was cut back by 5 bases and J by 5 bases. The CDR3 DNA sequence: TGTGCCAGCAGCCCGGGACAGGGGGTGAACGAGCAGTACTTC. Residues: CASSPGQGVNEQYF.

The rearrangement links TRBV28 to TRBJ2-4, with 7 bases identical to TRBD1. Trimming took 7 bases from V and 0 from J; bases not matched to a gene: 9. From germline, CDR1 is MDHEN and CDR2 SYDVKM. The CDR3 spans 16 residues. The CDR3 is CASTPQGDLAKNIQYF. The CDR3 bases are TGTGCCAGCACCCCCCAGGGGGATTTAGCCAAAAACATTCAGTACTTC.

This chain connects TRBV7-2 to TRBJ1-3; D is perhaps TRBD1 (5 bases). Trimming cost V 3 bases and J 1 base, with 13 bases left between them. Looked up from germline, CDR1 is SGHTA and CDR2 is FQGNSA. The CDR3 is 16 amino acids. The CDR3 region is CASSFGTAASGNTIYF. DNA of the CDR3: TGTGCCAGCAGCTTCGGGACCGCTGCATCTGGAAACACCATATATTTT.

This clone was counted once. The V gene is TRBV5-6, the J gene TRBJ2-7, with 8 nucleotides matching TRBD2. Germline V gene data show CDR1 as SGHDT and CDR2 as YYEEEE. V gave up 3 bases and J gave up 5 bases; unmatched junction bases: 16. CDR3 length: 17 amino acids. Here the CDR3 reads CASSSAPGEREKNEQYF. CDR3 sequence (DNA): TGTGCCAGCAGCTCTGCCCCGGGAGAGCGGGAGAAGAACGAGCAGTACTTC. The full variable domain, its missing parts supplied by reference TRBV5-6 and TRBJ2-7, is DAGVTQSPTHLIKTRGQQVTLRCSPKSGHDTVSWYQQALGQGPQFIFQYYEEEERQRGNFPDRFSGHQFPNYSSELNVNALLLGDSALYLCASSSAPGEREKNEQYFGPGTRLTVT.

This clone showed up just a few times. The J gene is TRBJ1-6, the V gene TRBV2; D not resolved. Germline CDR1 reads SNHLY; CDR2 reads FYNNEI. The CDR3 totals 10 residues. Trimming removed 6 bases from V and 16 bases from J, with 10 bases in between. The CDR3, as DNA: TGTGCCAGCAGGGAGGGCCCTCTCCACTTT. Translating it yields CASREGPLHF.

The V call is TRBV27, the J call TRBJ1-5; TRBD1 is a possible D gene (5 bases). The germline V gene encodes CDR1 MNHEY and CDR2 SMNVEV (reference sequence). CDR3 size: 14 residues. The germline V and J ends were trimmed by 5 bases and 2 bases, with 10 bases remaining between them. Written as DNA, the CDR3 is TGTGCCAGCAGTCCGGACACAGGCAATCAGCCCCAGCATTTT. The encoded protein is CASSPDTGNQPQHF.

The CDR3 sequence is CATGQGNYEQYF. The CDR3 nucleotides read TGTGCCACCGGACAGGGAAATTACGAGCAGTACTTC. J is TRBJ2-7 and V is TRBV5-4; 8 nucleotides agree with TRBD1. Germline-derived CDR1 and CDR2 are SGHNT and YYREEE (reference sequence). The CDR3 length is 12 residues. V lost 9 bases and J lost 4; bases outside the gene matches: 6.

The chain is built from TRBV18 and TRBJ1-4, with D perhaps matching TRBD1 (5 bases). Germline lookup yields CDR1 KGHSH and CDR2 LQKENI. Trimming removed 8 bases from V and 8 bases from J, with 15 bases in between. The CDR3 is made up of 13 amino acids. The CDR3 spells CASLRTGEEKLFF. As DNA, the CDR3 is TGTGCCAGCCTCCGGACGGGGGAGGAAAAACTGTTTTTT.

In this sample, this clone turned up a few times. V and J are TRBV4-2 and TRBJ2-3, with TRBD2 identical over 10 bases. The CDR3 length is 20 residues. Germline values: CDR1 LGHNA, CDR2 YNFKEQ. V dropped 0 bases and J dropped 3; count of bases not matched to a gene: 15. CDR3 protein: CASSQDWASGGAQGTDTQYF. The CDR3 DNA is TGTGCCAGCAGCCAAGATTGGGCAAGCGGGGGGGCACAAGGTACAGATACGCAGTATTTT.

The rearrangement uses TRBV7-8 and TRBJ2-5, with D uncertain. The CDR3 loop spans 15 amino acids. Trimming pared 3 bases from V and 5 bases from J, leaving 16 bases between. The germline V gene has CDR1 SGHVS and CDR2 FQNEAQ. CDR3 nucleotides: TGTGCCAGCAGCTTTCTTAGCTGGACGAGCGAGACCCAGTACTTC. Its protein is CASSFLSWTSETQYF.

This chain links TRBV7-2 with TRBJ2-2, with D uncertain. Germline loops: CDR1 SGHTA, CDR2 FQGNSA. Trimming cost V 3 bases and J 10 bases, with 6 bases left between them. There are 11 residues in the CDR3. CDR3 DNA sequence: TGTGCCAGCAGCTTGCTGGAGGAGCTGTTTTTT. Amino acid sequence: CASSLLEELFF.

The rearrangement uses TRBV7-2 and TRBJ1-1; tentatively, D is TRBD1 (6 bases). Germline CDR1 is SGHTA and CDR2 is FQGNSA. V shed 5 bases and J shed 2 bases, with 15 bases lying between them. The CDR3 covers 15 residues. CDR3 residues: CASSISGALNTEAFF. The CDR3, as DNA: TGTGCCAGCAGCATCTCAGGGGCCCTTAACACTGAAGCTTTCTTT. The whole variable domain, remainder taken from reference TRBV7-2 and TRBJ1-1, is GAGVSQSPSNKVTEKGKDVELRCDPISGHTALYWYRQSLGQGLEFLIYFQGNSAPDKSGLPSDRFSAERTGGSVSTLTIQRTQQEDSAVYLCASSISGALNTEAFFGQGTRLTVV.

This rearrangement joins TRBV6-5 to TRBJ2-7; D ambiguous. Germline CDR1 and CDR2: MNHEY and SVGAGI. CDR3 length: 13 residues. Trimming took 5 bases from V and 2 from J, leaving 10 bases between them. The CDR3 DNA sequence: TGTGCCAGCAGTGATCAAGAAACCTACGAGCAGTACTTC. Its translation: CASSDQETYEQYF.

This sequence joins TRBV30 and TRBJ1-5; no definite D call. Trimming stripped 3 bases from V and 6 bases from J, with 9 bases between. The germline V gene has CDR1 GTSNPN and CDR2 SVGIG (reference sequence). The CDR3 is 12 amino acids. This CDR3 reads CAWSDGIQPQHF. CDR3 DNA sequence: TGTGCCTGGAGCGACGGGATTCAGCCCCAGCATTTT.

This clone was seen only a few times. V gene TRBV18 combines with J gene TRBJ2-7; 7 bases fit TRBD1. The CDR3 consists of 16 residues. Germline loops: CDR1 KGHSH, CDR2 LQKENI. Trimming took 3 bases from V and 8 from J; bases not matched to a gene: 16. The CDR3 reads CASSPTGAGGAHQQYF. The CDR3 region has the DNA TGTGCCAGCTCACCTACCGGTGCAGGGGGTGCCCACCAGCAGTACTTC.

The V and J genes are TRBV6-1 and TRBJ2-6; D unclear. This CDR3 contains 14 residues. V was shortened by 8 bases and J by 4 bases, with 12 bases between the two germline ends. Germline V gene lookup returns CDR1 MNHNS and CDR2 SASEGT. CDR3 nucleotides: TGTGCCAGCCAAGCCGGCGCGGGGGCCAACGTCCTGACTTTC. It yields the protein CASQAGAGANVLTF.